This T cell receptor (beta chain) is from a study of blood T cell repertoires in COVID-19. For the study at large: Spain, Italy and the United States supplied samples that represented acute and convalescent COVID-19. The cDNA or gDNA used as material had been derived from T cells, B-cell-depleted T cells, or PBMCs.

Study processing details: Estimation of nucleated cell counts was performed using reference gene primer amplification. The table came from immunoSEQ multiplex PCR; TCRdb's copy has only in-frame clones and leaves some out. V, J and clone size reflect that table, while D and trimming were determined from the DNA. This table has fewer than 150,000 clones, 60% to 85% appearing once. The TCR sequence derives from a man at least 80 years old with acute or convalescent COVID-19. The sample comprised peripheral blood.

CDR3 nucleotide sequence: TGTGCCAGCAGCCAAGATTCTCAGGGGATATTTGGCTACACCTTC. It specifies CASSQDSQGIFGYTF. The chain employs TRBV3-1 (or the pseudogene TRBV3-2) and TRBJ1-2; tentative D call: TRBD1 (6 bases). The V gene's germline CDR1 is LGHDT and CDR2 YNNKEL (reference sequence). The CDR3 sequence is 15 residues long. Trimming removed 0 bases at V and 7 bases at J, with 15 bases between.